Presented here are 28 T cell receptor beta chains from one specimen sequenced in a study of blood T cell repertoires in COVID-19. Assay used: immunoSEQ multiplex PCR; TCRdb lists only in-frame clones, some missing. The sample consists of roughly 250,000 clones, 87% of them appearing once. The specimen sequenced was peripheral blood. The origin of the receptors is a man aged 55 to 70 who had recovered from COVID-19.

This sequence joins TRBV30 and TRBJ1-2, with a weak D call TRBD1 (6 bases). The germline gives CDR1 GTSNPN, CDR2 SVGIG (reference sequence). The CDR3 is 14 amino acids. V shed 1 base and J shed 5 bases, with 14 bases lying between them. CDR3 sequence (DNA): TGTGCCTGGAGTGAACCCGGGACACTTTATGGCTACACCTTC. This codes for CAWSEPGTLYGYTF. Full variable domain (outside the CDR3, taken from reference TRBV30 and TRBJ1-2): SQTIHQWPATLVQPVGSPLSLECTVEGTSNPNLYWYRQAAGRGLQLLFYSVGIGQISSEVPQNLSASRPQDRQFILSSKKLLLSDSGFYLCAWSEPGTLYGYTFGSGTRLTVV.

This chain joins TRBV28 and TRBJ1-1; 8 bases are shared with TRBD1. Germline V lookup: CDR1 MDHEN, CDR2 SYDVKM. The CDR3 extends over 14 amino acids. With 6 bases clipped from V and 6 bases from J, the junction kept 9 bases outside the gene matches. CDR3 loop: CASSWKTGASEAFF. The CDR3 region has the DNA TGTGCCAGCAGCTGGAAGACAGGGGCATCTGAAGCTTTCTTT.

The rearrangement links TRBV9 to TRBJ2-2; TRBD2 matches at 11 bases. Germline loops: CDR1 SGDLS, CDR2 YYNGEE. V shed 4 bases, J shed 2 bases, and the junction held 7 bases outside the gene matches. There are 17 residues in the CDR3. CDR3 residues: CASSPHSGGANTGELFF. The CDR3 coding sequence is TGTGCCAGCAGCCCTCATAGCGGGGGGGCAAACACCGGGGAGCTGTTTTTT.

The rearrangement joins TRBV5-1 to TRBJ1-2, with TRBD1 matching 8 bases. The trim removed 5 bases at V and 1 base at J, leaving 13 bases unmatched. CDR1 and CDR2 from the germline V gene are SGHRS and YFSETQ. The CDR3 spans 17 residues. For the CDR3, the DNA is TGCGCCAGCAGTAGACGAAAGACAGGGGATTTTAACTATGGCTACACCTTC. Its translation: CASSRRKTGDFNYGYTF. The complete variable domain, with remaining parts taken from reference TRBV5-1 and TRBJ1-2, reads KAGVTQTPRYLIKTRGQQVTLSCSPISGHRSVSWYQQTPGQGLQFLFEYFSETQRNKGNFPGRFSGRQFSNSRSEMNVSTLELGDSALYLCASSRRKTGDFNYGYTFGSGTRLTVV.

J is TRBJ1-5 and V is TRBV10-2; 10 positions agree with TRBD1. Looked up from germline, CDR1 is WSHSY and CDR2 is SAAADI. The CDR3 is made up of 12 amino acids. With 9 bases clipped from V and 4 bases from J, the junction kept 0 bases outside the gene matches. The CDR3 sequence: CARGQGNQPQHF. DNA for the CDR3: TGCGCCAGGGGACAGGGGAATCAGCCCCAGCATTTT.

The V and J genes are TRBV6-5 and TRBJ2-3; 15 bases align to TRBD2. Germline V gene lookup returns CDR1 MNHEY and CDR2 SVGAGI. This CDR3 contains 14 residues. The trim removed 8 bases at V and 7 bases at J, leaving 4 bases unmatched. The CDR3 loop is CASGLAGGPYTQYF. Written as DNA, the CDR3 is TGTGCCAGCGGACTAGCGGGGGGGCCATATACGCAGTATTTT.

The chain has TRBV3-1 (or the pseudogene TRBV3-2) and TRBJ1-5, with 8 bases lining up with TRBD1. The V and J ends lost 2 bases and 1 base, in that order; junction bases with no gene match: 4. CDR1 is LGHDT and CDR2 is YNNKEL in the germline V gene (reference sequence). The CDR3 runs 16 residues. DNA of the CDR3: TGTGCCAGCAGCCAATCAGGGACAGGAAGCAATCAGCCCCAGCATTTT. Its protein is CASSQSGTGSNQPQHF.

The chain combines TRBV19 with TRBJ2-3; 8 nucleotides line up with TRBD2. This CDR3 contains 14 residues. CDR1 LNHDA and CDR2 SQIVND come from the germline V gene (reference sequence). Losses at the gene ends were 4 bases for V and 4 bases for J; bases not matched to a gene: 4. The CDR3 here is CASSNRGGADTQYF. CDR3 sequence (DNA): TGTGCCAGTAGTAACCGGGGGGGGGCAGATACGCAGTATTTT.

The chain joins TRBV20-1 to TRBJ2-3, with D unclear. Trimming cost V 3 bases and J 5 bases, with 12 bases left between them. Germline CDR1 and CDR2: DFQATT and SNEGSKA (reference sequence). The CDR3 sequence is 13 residues long. CDR3 region: CSASILLEDTQYF. The CDR3 coding sequence is TGCAGTGCTAGTATCCTCTTAGAAGATACGCAGTATTTT.

The chain employs TRBV6-1 and TRBJ1-2; unclear D gene. Germline CDR1 reads MNHNS; CDR2 reads SASEGT. The V gene lost 2 bases and the J gene lost 1 base, with 5 bases spanning the gap. This CDR3 has 13 residues. CDR3 in DNA: TGTGCCAGCAGTGAAACTGGTAACTATGGCTACACCTTC. This sequence encodes CASSETGNYGYTF.

The chain carries TRBV18 and TRBJ2-5, with 12 bases lining up with TRBD2. V gave up 5 bases and J gave up 5 bases; unmatched junction bases: 6. CDR3 length equals 15 residues. Germline V CDR1 and CDR2: KGHSH, LQKENI. DNA of the CDR3: TGTGCCAGCTCAAGACTAGCGGGGGCGCGGGAGACCCAGTACTTC. Amino acids: CASSRLAGARETQYF.

V and J are TRBV29-1 and TRBJ2-2; 12 nucleotides line up with TRBD2. V shed 7 bases, J shed 9 bases, and the junction held 6 bases outside the gene matches. Germline V gene data show CDR1 as SQVTM and CDR2 as ANQGSEA. The length of the CDR3 is 13 residues. In DNA form, the CDR3 reads TGCAGCGCCACTAGCGGGGGGAAGCGGGAGCTGTTTTTT. Its translation: CSATSGGKRELFF.

V usage is TRBV7-9 and J usage is TRBJ2-6, with D tentatively TRBD1 (5 bases). The ends were cut back, 6 bases at V and 3 bases at J, with 18 bases in the middle. The CDR3 has 17 amino acids. Germline loops: CDR1 SEHNR, CDR2 FQNEAQ (reference sequence). CDR3 region: CASRNPITGFGANVLTF. Written as DNA, the CDR3 is TGTGCCAGCAGAAATCCCATAACAGGCTTTGGGGCCAACGTCCTGACTTTC. Full variable domain (outside the CDR3, taken from reference TRBV7-9 and TRBJ2-6): DTGVSQNPRHKITKRGQNVTFRCDPISEHNRLYWYRQTLGQGPEFLTYFQNEAQLEKSRLLSDRFSAERPKGSFSTLEIQRTEQGDSAMYLCASRNPITGFGANVLTFGAGSRLTVL.

The genes are TRBV10-1 and TRBJ1-4; 10 positions match TRBD1. CDR1 is WNHNN and CDR2 is SYGVQD in the germline V gene (reference sequence). The junction had 5 bases not matched to a gene; V was cut back by 5 bases and J by 8 bases. This CDR3 is 14 amino acids long. The CDR3 sequence: CASSTGTGEEKLFF. CDR3 in DNA: TGCGCCAGCAGTACCGGGACAGGGGAAGAAAAACTGTTTTTT.

The rearrangement links TRBV3-1 (or the pseudogene TRBV3-2) to TRBJ2-1; D remains unclear. Per the germline V gene, CDR1 is LGHDT and CDR2 is YNNKEL (reference sequence). The CDR3 extends over 17 amino acids. Trimming cost V 2 bases and J 8 bases, with 22 bases left between them. The CDR3 coding sequence is TGTGCCAGCAGCCAAAATCAACGACCCGCCGGTGGAGATGAGCAGTTCTTC. The encoded protein is CASSQNQRPAGGDEQFF.

The chain carries TRBV5-1 and TRBJ2-3, with TRBD1 as a possible D gene (7 bases). The length of the CDR3 is 13 residues. With 4 bases removed from V and 5 bases from J, the gap between germline ends came to 11 bases. Germline values: CDR1 SGHRS, CDR2 YFSETQ. CDR3 sequence: CASSAQGGDTQYF. The CDR3 DNA reads as TGCGCCAGCAGCGCCCAGGGGGGAGATACGCAGTATTTT.

This clone showed up just a few times. The rearrangement uses TRBV6-6 and TRBJ1-4; TRBD1 matches at 8 bases. V trimming: 5 bases; J trimming: 4 bases; junction bases outside the gene matches: 6. Germline values: CDR1 MNHNY, CDR2 SVGAGI (reference sequence). CDR3 length: 15 amino acids. DNA for the CDR3: TGTGCCAGCAGTCAGGGGACAGGTCGTAATGAAAAACTGTTTTTT. This gives the protein CASSQGTGRNEKLFF.

J is TRBJ1-1 and V is TRBV7-9; the D gene is possibly TRBD1 (5 bases). With 5 bases removed from V and 10 bases from J, the gap between germline ends came to 14 bases. The CDR3 runs to 12 residues. The germline CDR1 and CDR2 sequences are SEHNR and FQNEAQ (reference sequence). The CDR3 loop is CASSLLRGGAFF. CDR3 in DNA: TGTGCCAGCAGCCTACTTCGGGGGGGAGCTTTCTTT.

V usage is TRBV6-4 and J usage is TRBJ2-1; tentative D call: TRBD2 (6 bases). This CDR3 spans 15 amino acids. V was shortened by 0 bases and J by 0 bases, with 6 bases between the two germline ends. The germline CDR1 and CDR2 sequences are MRHNA and SNTAGT. This CDR3 is CASSDSSGSYNEQFF. DNA of the CDR3: TGTGCCAGCAGTGACTCTAGCGGCTCCTACAATGAGCAGTTCTTC.

This clone was observed once. The chain is built from TRBV6-6 and TRBJ1-1; TRBD1 might be the D (6 bases). The CDR3 totals 15 residues. Germline CDR1 and CDR2: MNHNY and SVGAGI (reference sequence). V was pared by 6 bases and J by 4 bases, with 18 bases between. The CDR3, as DNA: TGTGCCAGCAGGACCGGACAGCCAAGGGTCACTGAAGCTTTCTTT. This sequence encodes CASRTGQPRVTEAFF.

V gene TRBV18 combines with J gene TRBJ2-1; D might be TRBD1 (6 bases). CDR3 length equals 16 residues. Trimming shortened V by 3 bases and J by 2 bases, and 14 bases separated the two germline ends. Germline V gene lookup returns CDR1 KGHSH and CDR2 LQKENI. The CDR3 spells CASSPTQGLTYNEQFF. In DNA, the CDR3 is TGTGCCAGCTCACCGACACAGGGTTTAACCTACAATGAGCAGTTCTTC.

The chain links TRBV3-1 (or the pseudogene TRBV3-2) to TRBJ1-2; maybe TRBD1 (5 bases). Germline CDR1 reads LGHDT; CDR2 reads YNNKEL (reference sequence). This CDR3 is 13 amino acids long. V was pared by 4 bases and J by 7 bases, with 13 bases between. The CDR3 nucleotides read TGTGCCAGCAGCCCAACACAGGATACTGGCTACACCTTC. The encoded protein is CASSPTQDTGYTF.

This clone was recorded only once. The chain uses TRBV12-5 and TRBJ1-6; D is perhaps TRBD1 (5 bases). Germline V CDR1 and CDR2: LGHNT, FRNRAP. The length of the CDR3 is 13 residues. The germline V and J ends were trimmed by 6 bases and 7 bases, with 10 bases remaining between them. The CDR3 DNA is TGTGCTAGTGGCTGGGACTCGAATTCACCCCTCCACTTT. This translates into CASGWDSNSPLHF.

The table lists this clone with a count of one. This chain joins TRBV12-3 or TRBV12-4 and TRBJ1-2; D gene unclear. The V end lost 1 base, the J end lost 2 bases, and 5 bases lay between the germline ends. The CDR3 contains 13 residues. CDR3 DNA: TGTGCCAGCAGTTTAGACAGCAACTATGGCTACACCTTC. It is translated as CASSLDSNYGYTF.

This rearrangement joins TRBV5-1 to TRBJ2-3, with 7 bases that match TRBD1. The CDR3 loop spans 15 amino acids. Looked up from germline, CDR1 is SGHRS and CDR2 is YFSETQ. The V and J ends lost 0 bases and 2 bases, in that order; junction bases with no gene match: 3. CDR3 residues: CASSLVGQITDTQYF. The CDR3 DNA follows: TGCGCCAGCAGCTTGGTGGGACAGATCACAGATACGCAGTATTTT.

This clone was detected once. The chain links TRBV7-2 to TRBJ2-5; D uncertain. Germline V gene data show CDR1 as SGHTA and CDR2 as FQGNSA. The ends were cut back, 1 base at V and 2 bases at J, with 11 bases in the middle. This CDR3 comprises 15 residues. CDR3 sequence: CASSLGSSRQETQYF. In nucleotides, the CDR3 is TGTGCCAGCAGCTTAGGGAGTAGCCGGCAAGAGACCCAGTACTTC. Variable domain in full (rest from reference TRBV7-2 and TRBJ2-5): GAGVSQSPSNKVTEKGKDVELRCDPISGHTALYWYRQSLGQGLEFLIYFQGNSAPDKSGLPSDRFSAERTGGSVSTLTIQRTQQEDSAVYLCASSLGSSRQETQYFGPGTRLLVL.

The V gene is TRBV30, the J gene TRBJ2-1; 8 bases line up with TRBD2. The ends lost 7 bases at V and 6 bases at J; junction bases unmatched: 17. Germline V CDR1 and CDR2: GTSNPN, SVGIG (reference sequence). The CDR3 totals 16 residues. CDR3 region: CALNGEGRGAANEQFF. In DNA, the CDR3 is TGTGCCTTAAACGGAGAGGGGCGGGGGGCCGCCAATGAGCAGTTCTTC. Combining the CDR3 with reference TRBV30 and TRBJ2-1 gives the whole variable domain SQTIHQWPATLVQPVGSPLSLECTVEGTSNPNLYWYRQAAGRGLQLLFYSVGIGQISSEVPQNLSASRPQDRQFILSSKKLLLSDSGFYLCALNGEGRGAANEQFFGPGTRLTVL.

The chain is built from TRBV9 and TRBJ1-4, with TRBD1 matching over 9 bases. From germline, CDR1 is SGDLS and CDR2 YYNGEE. Losses at the gene ends were 4 bases for V and 8 bases for J; bases not matched to a gene: 9. This CDR3 is 15 amino acids long. CDR3 residues: CASSSRQGGKEKLFF. The CDR3 coding sequence is TGTGCCAGCAGCTCGCGACAGGGGGGTAAGGAAAAACTGTTTTTT.